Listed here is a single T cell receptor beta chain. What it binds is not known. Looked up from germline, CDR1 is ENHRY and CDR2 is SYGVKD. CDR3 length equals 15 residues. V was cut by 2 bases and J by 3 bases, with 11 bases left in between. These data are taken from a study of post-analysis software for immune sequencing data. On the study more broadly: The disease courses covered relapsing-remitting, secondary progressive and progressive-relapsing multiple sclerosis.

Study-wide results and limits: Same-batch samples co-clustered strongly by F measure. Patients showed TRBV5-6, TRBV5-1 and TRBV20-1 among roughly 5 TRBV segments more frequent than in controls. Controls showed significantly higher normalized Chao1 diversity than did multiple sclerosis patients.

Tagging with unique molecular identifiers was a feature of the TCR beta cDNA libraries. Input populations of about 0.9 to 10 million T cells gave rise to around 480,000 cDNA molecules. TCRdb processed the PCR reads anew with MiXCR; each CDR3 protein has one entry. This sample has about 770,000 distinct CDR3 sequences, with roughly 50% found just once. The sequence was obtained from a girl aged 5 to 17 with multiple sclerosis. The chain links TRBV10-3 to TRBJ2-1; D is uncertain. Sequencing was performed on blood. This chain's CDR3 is CAISETEALYNEQFF. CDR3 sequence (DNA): TGTGCCATCAGTGAGACAGAAGCGCTCTACAATGAGCAGTTCTTC.